The source of this T cell receptor (beta chain) is a study of beta chain features in type 1 diabetes. Via CD45RO/CCR7/CD25/CD127/CD95/CD27, cells of the CD4+ naive, central memory, regulatory and stem cell-like memory subsets were sorted. Sequencing targeted expressed TCRB transcripts, as all isolated RNA had been reverse transcribed. The data were produced by immunoSEQ multiplex PCR, yet TCRdb's version contains in-frame clones alone and is incomplete. The table has fewer than 650,000 clones, around a sixth seen once. Sequenced: naive CD4+ T cells from blood. The sequence came from a man between 18 and 35 years old in good health.

The CDR3 reads CASSPPGQGDQPQHF. The CDR3 coding sequence is TGTGCCAGCAGCCCCCCAGGACAGGGGGATCAGCCCCAGCATTTT. The chain employs TRBV4-2 and TRBJ1-5; TRBD1 agrees at 10 bases. Germline loops: CDR1 LGHNA, CDR2 YNFKEQ. V shed 4 bases, J shed 5 bases, and the junction held 5 bases outside the gene matches. This CDR3 has 15 residues.